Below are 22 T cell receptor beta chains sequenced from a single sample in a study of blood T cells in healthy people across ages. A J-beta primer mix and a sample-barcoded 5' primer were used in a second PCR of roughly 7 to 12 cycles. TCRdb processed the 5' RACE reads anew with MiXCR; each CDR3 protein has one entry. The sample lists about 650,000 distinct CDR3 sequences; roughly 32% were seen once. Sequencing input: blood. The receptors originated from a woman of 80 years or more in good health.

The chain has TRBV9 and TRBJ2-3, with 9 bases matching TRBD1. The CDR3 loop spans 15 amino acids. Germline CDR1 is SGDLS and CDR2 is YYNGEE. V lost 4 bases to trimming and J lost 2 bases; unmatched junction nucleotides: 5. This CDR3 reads CASSYRDRATDTQYF. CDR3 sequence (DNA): TGTGCCAGCAGCTACCGGGACAGGGCCACAGATACGCAGTATTTT. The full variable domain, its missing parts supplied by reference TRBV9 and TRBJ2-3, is DSGVTQTPKHLITATGQRVTLRCSPRSGDLSVYWYQQSLDQGLQFLIQYYNGEERAKGNILERFSAQQFPDLHSELNLSSLELGDSALYFCASSYRDRATDTQYFGPGTRLTVL.

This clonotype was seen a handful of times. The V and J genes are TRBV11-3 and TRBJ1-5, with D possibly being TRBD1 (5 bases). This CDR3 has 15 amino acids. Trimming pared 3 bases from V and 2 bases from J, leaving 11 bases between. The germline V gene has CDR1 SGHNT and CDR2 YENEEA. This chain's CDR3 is CASSLSRECNQPQHF. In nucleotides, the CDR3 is TGTGCCAGCAGCTTGAGCAGGGAATGCAATCAGCCCCAGCATTTT.

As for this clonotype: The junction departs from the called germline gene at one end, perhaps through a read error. CDR3 in amino acids: CTSSSPGQGTDTQYF. The CDR3 region has the DNA TGTACCAGCAGTTCTCCGGGACAGGGGACAGATACGCAGTATTTT. The chain couples TRBV27 to TRBJ2-3; 10 positions match TRBD1. This CDR3 contains 15 residues. CDR1 is MNHEY, CDR2 SMNVEV, per germline (reference sequence).

The CDR3 sequence is CASSVGWLRTDVQYF. The CDR3 bases are TGTGCCAGCTCAGTTGGGTGGCTGAGAACAGATGTGCAGTATTTT. The chain employs TRBV12-3 or TRBV12-4 and TRBJ2-3; D is unclear. V was clipped by 8 bases and J by 11 bases, with 26 bases between them. This CDR3 comprises 15 residues.

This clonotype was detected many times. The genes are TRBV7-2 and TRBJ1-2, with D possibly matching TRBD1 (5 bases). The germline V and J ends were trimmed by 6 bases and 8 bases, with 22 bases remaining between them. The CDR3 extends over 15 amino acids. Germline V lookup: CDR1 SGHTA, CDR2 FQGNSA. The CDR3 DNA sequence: TGTGCCAGCAGTTACATCACGGGGCAGCCCCACGGCTACACCTTC. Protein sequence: CASSYITGQPHGYTF.

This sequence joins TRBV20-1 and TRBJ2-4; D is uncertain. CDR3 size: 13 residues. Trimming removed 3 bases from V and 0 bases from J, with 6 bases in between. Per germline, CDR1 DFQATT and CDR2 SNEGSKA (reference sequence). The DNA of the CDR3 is TGCAGTGCTAGGAATTTAGCCAAAAACATTCAGTACTTC. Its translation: CSARNLAKNIQYF.

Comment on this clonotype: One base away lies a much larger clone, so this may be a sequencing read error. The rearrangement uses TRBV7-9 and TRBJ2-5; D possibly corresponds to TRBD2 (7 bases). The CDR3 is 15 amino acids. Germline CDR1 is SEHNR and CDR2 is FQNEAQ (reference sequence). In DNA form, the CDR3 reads TGTGTCAGCAGTACCCGGGGGGCAGCCCAAGAGACCCAGTACTTC. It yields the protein CVSSTRGAAQETQYF. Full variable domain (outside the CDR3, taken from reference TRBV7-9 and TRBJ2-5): DTGVSQNPRHKITKRGQNVTFRCDPISEHNRLYWYRQTLGQGPEFLTYFQNEAQLEKSRLLSDRFSAERPKGSFSTLEIQRTEQGDSAMYLCVSSTRGAAQETQYFGPGTRLLVL.

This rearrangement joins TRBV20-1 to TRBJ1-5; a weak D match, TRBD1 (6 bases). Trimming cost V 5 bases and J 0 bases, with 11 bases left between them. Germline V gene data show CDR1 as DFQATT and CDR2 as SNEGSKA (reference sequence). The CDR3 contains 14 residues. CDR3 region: CSAWRQDSNQPQHF. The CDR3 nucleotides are TGCAGTGCTTGGAGACAGGATAGCAATCAGCCCCAGCATTTT.

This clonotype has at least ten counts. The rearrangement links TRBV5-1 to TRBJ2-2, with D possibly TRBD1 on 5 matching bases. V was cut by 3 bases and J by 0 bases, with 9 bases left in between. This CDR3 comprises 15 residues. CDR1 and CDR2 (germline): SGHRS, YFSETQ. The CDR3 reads CASSSGNANTGELFF. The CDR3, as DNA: TGCGCCAGCAGCTCAGGGAACGCGAACACCGGGGAGCTGTTTTTT.

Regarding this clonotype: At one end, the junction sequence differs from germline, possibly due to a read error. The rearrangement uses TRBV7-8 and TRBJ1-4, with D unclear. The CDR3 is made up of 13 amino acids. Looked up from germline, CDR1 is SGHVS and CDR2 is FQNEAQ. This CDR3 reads CASSRGVGEKRFF. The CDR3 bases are TGTGCCAGCAGCCGCGGGGTAGGAGAAAAACGGTTTTTT. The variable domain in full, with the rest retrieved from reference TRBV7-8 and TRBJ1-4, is GAGVSQSPRYKVAKRGQDVALRCDPISGHVSLFWYQQALGQGPEFLTYFQNEAQLDKSGLPSDRFFAERPEGSVSTLKIQRTQQEDSAVYLCASSRGVGEKRFFGSGTQLSVL.

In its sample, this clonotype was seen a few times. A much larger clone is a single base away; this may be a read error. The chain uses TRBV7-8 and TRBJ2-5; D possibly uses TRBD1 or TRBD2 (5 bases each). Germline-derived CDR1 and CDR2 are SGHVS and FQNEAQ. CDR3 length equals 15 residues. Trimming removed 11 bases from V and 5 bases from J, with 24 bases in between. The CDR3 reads CACTQSPGYRETQYF. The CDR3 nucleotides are TGTGCCTGCACCCAGTCCCCGGGGTACAGGGAGACCCAGTACTTC.

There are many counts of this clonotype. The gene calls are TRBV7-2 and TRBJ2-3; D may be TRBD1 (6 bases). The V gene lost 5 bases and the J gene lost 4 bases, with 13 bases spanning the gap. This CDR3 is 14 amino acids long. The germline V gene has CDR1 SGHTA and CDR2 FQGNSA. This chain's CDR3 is CASSPQGNSDTQYF. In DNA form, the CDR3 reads TGTGCCAGCAGCCCCCAGGGGAATTCAGATACGCAGTATTTT.

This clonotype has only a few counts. The CDR3 nucleotides are TGTGCCAGCGGTAGTGGACAGGCGATTAATGAAAAACTGTTTTTT. Translating gives CASGSGQAINEKLFF. The J gene is TRBJ1-4, the V gene TRBV12-3 or TRBV12-4; TRBD1 matches at 7 bases. V shed 8 bases and J 4 bases; nucleotides not matched to a gene: 10. The CDR3 totals 15 residues.

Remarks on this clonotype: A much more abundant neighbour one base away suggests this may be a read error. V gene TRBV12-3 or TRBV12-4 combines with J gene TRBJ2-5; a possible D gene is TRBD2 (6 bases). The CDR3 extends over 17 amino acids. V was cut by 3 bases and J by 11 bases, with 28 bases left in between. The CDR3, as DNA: TGTGCCAGCAGTTTTTACGGGACTCAAATCTCCTACAATGAGCAGTACTTC. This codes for CASSFYGTQISYNEQYF.

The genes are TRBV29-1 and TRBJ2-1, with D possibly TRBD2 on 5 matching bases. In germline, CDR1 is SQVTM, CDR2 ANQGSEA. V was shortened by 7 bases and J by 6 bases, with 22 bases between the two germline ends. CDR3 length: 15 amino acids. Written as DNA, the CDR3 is TGCAGCGCCCGACGGGATCCGGGAACCATCAATGAGCAGTTCTTC. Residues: CSARRDPGTINEQFF.

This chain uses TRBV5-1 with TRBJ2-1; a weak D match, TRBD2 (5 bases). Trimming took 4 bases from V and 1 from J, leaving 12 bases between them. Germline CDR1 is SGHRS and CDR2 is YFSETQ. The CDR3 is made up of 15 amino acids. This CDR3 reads CASSKEVQSYNEQFF. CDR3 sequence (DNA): TGCGCCAGCAGCAAGGAGGTACAGTCCTACAATGAGCAGTTCTTC.

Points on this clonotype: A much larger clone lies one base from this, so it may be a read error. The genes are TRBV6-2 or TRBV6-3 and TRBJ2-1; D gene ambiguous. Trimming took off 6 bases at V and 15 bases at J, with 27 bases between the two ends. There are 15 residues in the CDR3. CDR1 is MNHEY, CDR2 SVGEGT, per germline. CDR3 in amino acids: CASRGPAAESSKGFF. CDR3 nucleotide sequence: TGTGCCAGCAGAGGACCAGCAGCCGAAAGTAGTAAAGGGTTCTTC.

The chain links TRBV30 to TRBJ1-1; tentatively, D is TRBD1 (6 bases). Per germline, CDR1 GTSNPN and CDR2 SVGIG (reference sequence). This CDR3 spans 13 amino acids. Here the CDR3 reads CATRGSTGREAFF. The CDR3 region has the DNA TGTGCGACGCGAGGAAGTACAGGGAGGGAAGCTTTCTTT.

The CDR3 spells CASNAGTVFSYEQYF. The CDR3 DNA is TGTGCCAGTAACGCAGGGACAGTCTTCTCCTACGAGCAGTACTTC. The V and J genes are TRBV19 and TRBJ2-7; TRBD1 matches at 7 bases. The CDR3 totals 15 residues. Trimming took 7 bases from V and 0 from J; bases not matched to a gene: 9. Per germline, CDR1 LNHDA and CDR2 SQIVND (reference sequence).

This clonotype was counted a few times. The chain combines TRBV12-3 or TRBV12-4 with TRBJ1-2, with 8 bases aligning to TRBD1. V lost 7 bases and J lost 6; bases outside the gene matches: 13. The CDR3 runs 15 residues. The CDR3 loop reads CASTRPGGLSHGYTF. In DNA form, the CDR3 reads TGTGCCAGCACTAGGCCAGGGGGCTTGTCGCATGGCTACACCTTC.

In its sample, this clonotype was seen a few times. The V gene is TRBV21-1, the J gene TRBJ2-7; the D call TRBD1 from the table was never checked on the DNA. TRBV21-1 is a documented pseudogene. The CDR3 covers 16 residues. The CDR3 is CASSIPDRPYSYEQYF. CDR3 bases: TGTGCCAGCAGCATTCCAGACAGGCCCTACTCCTACGAGCAGTACTTC.

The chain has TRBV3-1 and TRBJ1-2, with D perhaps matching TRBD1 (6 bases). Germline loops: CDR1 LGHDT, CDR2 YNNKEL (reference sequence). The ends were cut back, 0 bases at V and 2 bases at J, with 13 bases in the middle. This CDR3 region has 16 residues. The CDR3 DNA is TGTGCCAGCAGCCAAGAAGGGGGGGAACGAAACTATGGCTACACCTTC. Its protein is CASSQEGGERNYGYTF.